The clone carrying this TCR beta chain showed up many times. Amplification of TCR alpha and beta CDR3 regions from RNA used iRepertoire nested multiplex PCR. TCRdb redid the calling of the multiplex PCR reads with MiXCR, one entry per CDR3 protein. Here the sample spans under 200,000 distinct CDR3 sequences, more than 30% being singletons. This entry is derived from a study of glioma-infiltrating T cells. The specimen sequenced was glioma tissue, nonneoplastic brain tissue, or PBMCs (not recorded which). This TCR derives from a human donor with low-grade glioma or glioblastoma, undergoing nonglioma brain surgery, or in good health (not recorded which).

CDR3 nucleotides: TGTGCCAGCAGTCCCCAGAGCGGGAGCTCCTACAATGAGCAGTTCTTC. Residues: CASSPQSGSSYNEQFF. The chain joins TRBV6-2 or TRBV6-3 to TRBJ2-1, with 8 bases matching TRBD2. Germline loops: CDR1 MNHEY, CDR2 SVGEGT. Unmatched junction bases numbered 6, after V lost 5 bases and J lost 0 bases. The CDR3 contains 16 residues.